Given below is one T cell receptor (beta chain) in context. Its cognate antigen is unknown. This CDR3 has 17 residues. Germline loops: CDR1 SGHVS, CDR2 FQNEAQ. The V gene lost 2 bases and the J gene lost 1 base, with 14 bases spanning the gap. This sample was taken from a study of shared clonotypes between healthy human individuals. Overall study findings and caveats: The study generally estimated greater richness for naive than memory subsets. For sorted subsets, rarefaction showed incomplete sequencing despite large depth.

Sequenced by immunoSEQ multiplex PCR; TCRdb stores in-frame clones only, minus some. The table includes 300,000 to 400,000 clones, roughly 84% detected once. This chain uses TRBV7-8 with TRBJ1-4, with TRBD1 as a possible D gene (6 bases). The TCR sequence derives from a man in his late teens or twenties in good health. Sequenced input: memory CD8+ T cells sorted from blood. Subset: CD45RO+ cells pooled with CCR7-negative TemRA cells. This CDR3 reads CASSLTGRGGTNEKLFF. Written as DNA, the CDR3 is TGTGCCAGCAGCTTAACGGGAAGGGGGGGAACTAATGAAAAACTGTTTTTT.